The 7 T cell receptor beta chains listed next were all sequenced from one sample in a study of T cell responses to AZD1222 COVID-19 vaccine. Only in-frame clones appear in the TCRdb table, and some are missing; sequencing was by immunoSEQ multiplex PCR. The sample lists about 150,000 clones; approximately 90% were seen once. Source: peripheral blood, taken on day 0 of AZD1222 vaccination. Source of these receptors: an adult in good health.

The rearrangement links TRBV3-1 (or the pseudogene TRBV3-2) to TRBJ1-5, with D perhaps matching TRBD1 (5 bases). CDR3 length: 19 residues. Germline-derived CDR1 and CDR2 are LGHDT and YNNKEL (reference sequence). Deletions cut 8 bases from V and 0 bases from J, with 26 bases between. CDR3 DNA: TGTGCCAGCCAAAACCTACCGGGGCAGGGATGTTATAGCAATCAGCCCCAGCATTTT. Its protein is CASQNLPGQGCYSNQPQHF.

In this sample, this clone turned up a few times. The chain couples TRBV20-1 to TRBJ2-7, with D perhaps TRBD1 (5 bases). Germline loops: CDR1 DFQATT, CDR2 SNEGSKA (reference sequence). The CDR3 sequence is 11 residues long. V lost 6 bases and J 9 bases, leaving 15 bases between the germline ends. The CDR3 region is CSAPQGFSQYF. For the CDR3, the DNA is TGCAGTGCGCCTCAGGGTTTCTCGCAGTACTTC.

V and J are TRBV19 and TRBJ1-2; possibly TRBD1 for D (5 bases). The CDR3 extends over 17 amino acids. Germline V gives CDR1 LNHDA, CDR2 SQIVND (reference sequence). V lost 3 bases and J 2 bases, leaving 19 bases between the germline ends. The CDR3 is CASSMFGGVSRNYGYTF. The CDR3 DNA follows: TGTGCCAGTAGTATGTTTGGGGGAGTTAGTCGGAACTATGGCTACACCTTC. Looking up the rest from reference TRBV19 and TRBJ1-2 gives the full variable domain: DGGITQSPKYLFRKEGQNVTLSCEQNLNHDAMYWYRQDPGQGLRLIYYSQIVNDFQKGDIAEGYSVSREKKESFPLTVTSAQKNPTAFYLCASSMFGGVSRNYGYTFGSGTRLTVV.

The chain employs TRBV5-1 and TRBJ2-1; TRBD2 agrees at 14 bases. J was trimmed by 6 bases and V by 5 bases; bases with no gene match: 4. Germline loops: CDR1 SGHRS, CDR2 YFSETQ. The CDR3 runs 15 residues. The CDR3 is CASRGTSGSSNEQFF. DNA for the CDR3: TGCGCCAGCAGGGGGACTAGCGGGAGCTCCAATGAGCAGTTCTTC.

The V and J genes are TRBV30 and TRBJ2-5; D might be TRBD1 or TRBD2, each matching 5 bases. Germline V gene sequence: CDR1 GTSNPN, CDR2 SVGIG (reference sequence). This CDR3 spans 13 amino acids. V was pared by 2 bases and J by 5 bases, with 12 bases between. The CDR3 here is CAWSILWGETQYF. CDR3 DNA: TGTGCCTGGAGTATACTTTGGGGGGAGACCCAGTACTTC.

In this sample, this clone turned up once. The chain combines TRBV19 with TRBJ1-3; D is perhaps TRBD1 (6 bases). The CDR3 runs 14 residues. Trimming pared 11 bases from V and 4 bases from J, leaving 18 bases between. Germline lookup yields CDR1 LNHDA and CDR2 SQIVND (reference sequence). The CDR3 nucleotides are TGTGCCCCCAGGGGAGCCGGGCAAGGAAACACCATATATTTT. Its translation: CAPRGAGQGNTIYF.

The chain links TRBV5-5 to TRBJ1-4, with D possibly TRBD1 on 5 matching bases. Between the trimmed V and J ends, which lost 4 bases and 1 base, there was a span of 14 bases. The CDR3 runs to 16 residues. From germline, CDR1 is SGHKS and CDR2 YYEKEE (reference sequence). In DNA form, the CDR3 reads TGTGCCAGCAGCCGGCTTGACAGCCGAACTAATGAAAAACTGTTTTTT. Translating it yields CASSRLDSRTNEKLFF.